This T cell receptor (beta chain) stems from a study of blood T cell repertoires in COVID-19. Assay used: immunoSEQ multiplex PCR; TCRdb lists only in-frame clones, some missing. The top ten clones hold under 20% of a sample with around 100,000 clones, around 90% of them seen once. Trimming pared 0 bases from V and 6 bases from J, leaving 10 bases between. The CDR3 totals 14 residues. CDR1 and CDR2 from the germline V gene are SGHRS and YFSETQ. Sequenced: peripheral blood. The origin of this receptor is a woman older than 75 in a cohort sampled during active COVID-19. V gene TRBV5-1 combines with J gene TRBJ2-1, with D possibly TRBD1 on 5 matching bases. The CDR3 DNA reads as TGCGCCAGCAGCTTGGTCCAGGGCGGCAATGAGCAGTTCTTC. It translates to CASSLVQGGNEQFF.